The 15 T cell receptor beta chains listed next were all sequenced from one sample in a study of regulatory T cells in long-lasting Graves disease. Arm-PCR of CDR3 regions and iRepertoire HTBI primers were the basis on which TCR beta libraries were built. TCRdb reprocessed the multiplex PCR reads via MiXCR and lists one record per CDR3 protein. The sample shows a few hundred thousand distinct CDR3 sequences, roughly 15% of them seen only once. Regarding time point: newly diagnosed GD, antithyroid drugs for less than 3 months. Extracted PBMC RNA gave rise to the TCR library. This same sample was also part of a study on T cells in Graves' hyperthyroidism and ophthalmopathy.

The sequencing used peripheral blood mononuclear cells (PBMCs), collected at new diagnosis, from a patient treated with antithyroid drugs. The receptors were sampled from a woman aged 45 to 65 with Graves disease.

This clonotype was seen at least ten times. As DNA, the CDR3 is TGTGCCATCAGTGAGCCGATAGCGGGAGGTTACAATGAGCAGTTCTTC. It is translated as CAISEPIAGGYNEQFF. J is TRBJ2-1 and V is TRBV10-3; 10 bases are shared with TRBD2. The germline V gene encodes CDR1 ENHRY and CDR2 SYGVKD. Germline trimming cut 2 bases from V and 4 bases from J; bases unmatched to any gene: 5. The CDR3 sequence is 16 residues long.

The table lists this clonotype with many counts. The rearrangement uses TRBV2 and TRBJ1-2, with 11 bases fitting TRBD1. The CDR3 length is 19 residues. The germline V gene encodes CDR1 SNHLY and CDR2 FYNNEI. Losses at the gene ends were 6 bases for V and 4 bases for J; bases not matched to a gene: 19. The CDR3 DNA sequence: TGTGCCAGCAGCGGCCCCCCCGGACAGGGGGCATCAGTAGGCTATGGCTACACCTTC. Its translation is CASSGPPGQGASVGYGYTF.

Concerning this clonotype: A much larger clone differs by one base, so this may be a read error. This chain connects TRBV5-1 to TRBJ2-3; possible D gene TRBD2, 6 bases. V lost 7 bases and J lost 3, with 15 bases in between. CDR1 is SGHRS, CDR2 YFSETQ, per germline. CDR3 length: 14 amino acids. In nucleotides, the CDR3 is TGCGCCAGCGCTACTAGCCCGGGTACAGATACGCAGTATTTT. This translates into CASATSPGTDTQYF.

In regard to this clonotype: This probably arose from a read error, given a far larger clone one base away. The V and J genes are TRBV7-9 and TRBJ1-1; D ambiguous. The germline gives CDR1 SEHNR, CDR2 FQNEAQ (reference sequence). The CDR3 has 13 amino acids. The CDR3 DNA is TGTGTCAGCAGCTTTAAGGGTGGGACTGAAGCTTTCTTT. It specifies CVSSFKGGTEAFF.

V usage is TRBV12-3 or TRBV12-4 and J usage is TRBJ2-3; D is unresolved. The CDR3 consists of 15 residues. The V end lost 7 bases, the J end lost 0 bases, and 14 bases lay between the germline ends. CDR3 DNA: TGTGCCAGCACCACACCCGCCCTTAGCACAGATACGCAGTATTTT. Its protein is CASTTPALSTDTQYF.

This clonotype was seen many times. The chain uses TRBV6-2 or TRBV6-3 and TRBJ1-2, with TRBD1 as a possible D gene (5 bases). Per germline, CDR1 MNHEY and CDR2 SVGEGT. V lost 0 bases to trimming and J lost 1 base, with 15 bases between them. CDR3 length equals 17 residues. CDR3 in DNA: TGTGCCAGCAGTTACTCGAGAAGGGGATACAGTAACTATGGCTACACCTTC. Encoded protein: CASSYSRRGYSNYGYTF.

V and J are TRBV20-1 and TRBJ2-7, with TRBD1 as a possible D gene (5 bases). Germline V lookup: CDR1 DFQATT, CDR2 SNEGSKA (reference sequence). Trimming removed 5 bases from V and 6 bases from J, with 8 bases in between. This CDR3 contains 10 residues. CDR3 bases: TGCAGTGCTTCCAGGGTCGAGCAGTACTTC. Its protein product is CSASRVEQYF.

V is TRBV7-3 and J is TRBJ1-5; the D gene is possibly TRBD1 (5 bases). V was pared by 6 bases and J by 5 bases, with 11 bases between. The CDR3 totals 13 residues. Per the germline V gene, CDR1 is SGHTA and CDR2 is FQGTGA. The CDR3 protein is CASRTRADQPQHF. CDR3 DNA: TGTGCCAGCAGAACCAGGGCCGATCAGCCCCAGCATTTT.

Ten or more counts support this clonotype. This chain connects TRBV6-6 to TRBJ1-5; no firm D call. The CDR3 is 14 residues long. The germline V gene encodes CDR1 MNHNY and CDR2 SVGAGI (reference sequence). Trimming left V 0 bases short and J 6 bases short, with 9 bases between. The CDR3 is CASSYSIHAQPQHF. In DNA, the CDR3 is TGTGCCAGCAGTTACTCGATTCATGCTCAGCCCCAGCATTTT.

This clonotype has a count of ten or more. The J gene is TRBJ1-2, the V gene TRBV28; D perhaps matches TRBD1 (5 bases). CDR1 and CDR2 from the germline V gene are MDHEN and SYDVKM. V gave up 1 base and J gave up 4 bases, with 7 bases separating them. This CDR3 is built from 13 residues. DNA for the CDR3: TGTGCCAGCAGTTTATCGGACACCTATGGCTACACCTTC. It yields the protein CASSLSDTYGYTF.

The chain has TRBV28 and TRBJ2-7; no clear D gene. Per the germline V gene, CDR1 is MDHEN and CDR2 is SYDVKM. V was shortened by 6 bases and J by 3 bases, with 12 bases between the two germline ends. The CDR3 loop spans 13 amino acids. The CDR3 loop reads CASSSGPNYEQYF. The CDR3 nucleotides are TGTGCCAGCAGCTCAGGACCTAACTACGAGCAGTACTTC. Variable domain in full (rest from reference TRBV28 and TRBJ2-7): DVKVTQSSRYLVKRTGEKVFLECVQDMDHENMFWYRQDPGLGLRLIYFSYDVKMKEKGDIPEGYSVSREKKERFSLILESASTNQTSMYLCASSSGPNYEQYFGPGTRLTVT.

V and J are TRBV5-4 and TRBJ2-1, with a tentative D call TRBD2 (5 bases). CDR3 size: 15 residues. V lost 2 bases, J lost 5 bases, and 14 bases lay in between. Germline loops: CDR1 SGHNT, CDR2 YYREEE (reference sequence). The DNA of the CDR3 is TGTGCCAGCAGCTTACGGGAAAAACCGAACAATGAGCAGTTCTTC. Protein: CASSLREKPNNEQFF.

The J gene is TRBJ1-4, the V gene TRBV5-1; D unclear. From germline, CDR1 is SGHRS and CDR2 YFSETQ. V lost 3 bases to trimming and J lost 7 bases, with 10 bases between them. There are 13 residues in the CDR3. In DNA form, the CDR3 reads TGCGCCAGCAGCTCCGGGATTAGTGAAAAACTGTTTTTT. This encodes CASSSGISEKLFF. Together with reference TRBV5-1 and TRBJ1-4, the CDR3 gives the full variable domain: KAGVTQTPRYLIKTRGQQVTLSCSPISGHRSVSWYQQTPGQGLQFLFEYFSETQRNKGNFPGRFSGRQFSNSRSEMNVSTLELGDSALYLCASSSGISEKLFFGSGTQLSVL.

This chain connects TRBV5-1 to TRBJ2-1, with 9 positions matching TRBD1. The V and J ends lost 5 bases and 4 bases, in that order; junction bases with no gene match: 7. The CDR3 is 15 residues long. Germline V gene lookup returns CDR1 SGHRS and CDR2 YFSETQ. CDR3 nucleotides: TGCGCCAGCAGTTCCGGGACAGGGCCTTACAATGAGCAGTTCTTC. As protein: CASSSGTGPYNEQFF.

This clonotype was counted a few times. V usage is TRBV19 and J usage is TRBJ2-1; D remains ambiguous. V lost 6 bases to trimming and J lost 1 base, with 10 bases between them. CDR1 is LNHDA, CDR2 SQIVND, per germline (reference sequence). This CDR3 has 14 amino acids. The CDR3 region has the DNA TGTGCCAGTAGGCGACGAAGTTCCTACAATGAGCAGTTCTTC. This encodes CASRRRSSYNEQFF.